The 5 T cell receptor beta chains below come from one sample, sequenced in a study of blood T cell repertoires in COVID-19. The repertoire was sequenced with immunoSEQ multiplex PCR; TCRdb's copy has only in-frame clones and lacks some. The top ten clones hold approximately 4% of a sample with roughly 240,000 clones, approximately 86% of them seen once. The specimen sequenced was peripheral blood. These receptors were obtained from a man aged 18 to 35 with active or convalescent COVID-19.

The sample holds many counts of this clone. This rearrangement joins TRBV6-4 to TRBJ2-2; 10 bases match TRBD1. Germline V lookup: CDR1 MRHNA, CDR2 SNTAGT. CDR3 length equals 18 residues. The trim removed 4 bases at V and 5 bases at J, leaving 13 bases unmatched. The CDR3 is CASSGRLIGTGVTGELFF. In DNA, the CDR3 is TGTGCCAGCAGTGGTCGGCTTATAGGGACAGGGGTTACCGGGGAGCTGTTTTTT.

This chain's CDR3 is CASSHLPGGLDSDTQYF. The CDR3 DNA reads as TGCGCCAGCAGCCACCTCCCCGGGGGACTAGATTCAGATACGCAGTATTTT. The V and J genes are TRBV4-1 and TRBJ2-3; TRBD2 aligns across 8 bases. The V and J ends lost 3 bases and 4 bases, in that order; junction bases with no gene match: 12. CDR1 MGHRA and CDR2 YSYEKL come from the germline V gene. The CDR3 runs to 17 residues.

V is TRBV10-3 and J is TRBJ2-7, with a tentative D call TRBD1 (5 bases). The V gene lost 5 bases and the J gene lost 5 bases, with 7 bases spanning the gap. CDR1 and CDR2 (germline): ENHRY, SYGVKD. CDR3 length equals 11 residues. The CDR3 sequence: CAISFRDEQYF. Written as DNA, the CDR3 is TGTGCCATCAGTTTCAGGGACGAGCAGTACTTC.

V and J are TRBV2 and TRBJ2-7, with TRBD2 as a possible D gene (5 bases). V lost 2 bases to trimming and J lost 4 bases, with 18 bases between them. The germline CDR1 and CDR2 sequences are SNHLY and FYNNEI. This CDR3 is built from 16 residues. The CDR3 nucleotides are TGTGCCAGCAGTGAATTGGGAGAGAGGAGCGTGTACGAGCAGTACTTC. Translation: CASSELGERSVYEQYF.

This rearrangement joins TRBV18 to TRBJ1-3; D is uncertain. The V gene's germline CDR1 is KGHSH and CDR2 LQKENI. This CDR3 spans 12 amino acids. Trimming shortened V by 7 bases and J by 6 bases, and 10 bases separated the two germline ends. The CDR3 DNA sequence: TGTGCCAGCTTAACCGGGGAAAACACCATATATTTT. The encoded protein is CASLTGENTIYF.